In this sample, the clone carrying this T cell receptor beta chain turned up a few times. Its antigen is as yet unknown. Scientists made TCR beta libraries using quantitative 5'-RACE with molecular barcodes. TCRdb re-called the 5' RACE reads with MiXCR, one entry per CDR3 protein. The profile covers roughly 470,000 distinct CDR3 sequences, with 25% to 30% appearing a single time and 0.89% taken by the ten largest. These data belong to a study of CD8 T cells in ankylosing spondylitis. Findings and limits, study-wide: Clones that were linked to disease were CD8+ and were relatively rare in peripheral blood. Reported data indicate significant enrichment of disease-linked clones within matched ankylosing spondylitis synovial fluid. What appeared characteristic of ankylosing spondylitis blood was a TCR beta motif of several highly homologous variants.

Trimming took off 3 bases at V and 1 base at J, with 9 bases between the two ends. This CDR3 region has 14 residues. The germline V gene has CDR1 LNHDA and CDR2 SQIVND (reference sequence). The chain has TRBV19 and TRBJ2-5, with a weak D call TRBD1 (5 bases). The TCR was taken from a male donor with ankylosing spondylitis. Sequenced material: blood, either unsorted or a sorted T cell fraction (not recorded which). CDR3 loop: CASSMYDSQETQYF. The CDR3 nucleotides read TGTGCCAGTAGTATGTATGACAGCCAAGAGACCCAGTACTTC.